The clone carrying this T cell receptor (beta chain) was counted many times. This sample is drawn from a study of T-cell reconstitution after alpha-beta-depleted transplantation in children. Library preparation (for TCRbeta) was performed with unique molecular identifiers. TCRdb analysed the PCR reads with MiXCR anew, one entry per CDR3 protein. The sample contains 170,000 or so distinct CDR3 sequences, approximately 6.6% of which appear only once. Germline assignment: CDR1 LNHNV and CDR2 YYDKDF (reference sequence). CDR3 length: 16 residues. Trimming cost V 1 base and J 6 bases; bases outside gene matches: 6.

The clonotype comes from a human donor who donated a stem cell graft to a child with Wiskott-Aldrich syndrome. The sample consisted of PBMCs from the stem cell graft donor, taken from the stem cell graft. The V and J genes are TRBV15 and TRBJ2-3; 11 nucleotides line up with TRBD2. CDR3 sequence reads: CATSRVIAGGADTQYF. The CDR3 DNA follows: TGTGCCACCAGCAGAGTGATAGCGGGAGGGGCGGATACGCAGTATTTT.